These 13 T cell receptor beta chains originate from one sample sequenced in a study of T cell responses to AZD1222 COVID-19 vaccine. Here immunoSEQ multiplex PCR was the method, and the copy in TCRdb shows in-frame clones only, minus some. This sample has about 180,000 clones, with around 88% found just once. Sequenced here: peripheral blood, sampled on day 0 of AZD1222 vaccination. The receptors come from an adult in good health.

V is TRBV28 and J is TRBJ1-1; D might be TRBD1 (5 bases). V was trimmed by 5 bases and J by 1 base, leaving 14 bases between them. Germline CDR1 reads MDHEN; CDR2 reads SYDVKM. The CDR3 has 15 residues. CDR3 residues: CASSPIQGGNTEAFF. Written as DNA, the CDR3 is TGTGCCAGCAGTCCCATCCAGGGCGGGAACACTGAAGCTTTCTTT.

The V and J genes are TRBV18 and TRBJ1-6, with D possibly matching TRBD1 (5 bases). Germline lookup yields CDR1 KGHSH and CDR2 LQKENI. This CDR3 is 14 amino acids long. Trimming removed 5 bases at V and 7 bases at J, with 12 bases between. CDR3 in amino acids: CASSVRDVNSPLHF. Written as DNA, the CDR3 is TGTGCCAGCTCAGTTAGGGACGTAAATTCACCCCTCCACTTT.

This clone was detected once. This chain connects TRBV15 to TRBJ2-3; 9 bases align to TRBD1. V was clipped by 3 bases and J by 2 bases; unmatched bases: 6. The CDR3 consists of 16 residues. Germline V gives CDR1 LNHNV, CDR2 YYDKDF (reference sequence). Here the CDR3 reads CATSRRTGAFTDTQYF. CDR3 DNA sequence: TGTGCCACCAGCAGGCGGACAGGGGCGTTCACAGATACGCAGTATTTT.

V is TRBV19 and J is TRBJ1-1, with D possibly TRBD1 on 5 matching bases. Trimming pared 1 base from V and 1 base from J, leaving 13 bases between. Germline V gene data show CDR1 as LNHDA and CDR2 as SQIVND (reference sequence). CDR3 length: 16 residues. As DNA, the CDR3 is TGTGCCAGTAGTATAGTCGCTCCGGGACGGAACACTGAAGCTTTCTTT. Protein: CASSIVAPGRNTEAFF. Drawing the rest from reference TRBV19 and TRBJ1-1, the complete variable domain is DGGITQSPKYLFRKEGQNVTLSCEQNLNHDAMYWYRQDPGQGLRLIYYSQIVNDFQKGDIAEGYSVSREKKESFPLTVTSAQKNPTAFYLCASSIVAPGRNTEAFFGQGTRLTVV.

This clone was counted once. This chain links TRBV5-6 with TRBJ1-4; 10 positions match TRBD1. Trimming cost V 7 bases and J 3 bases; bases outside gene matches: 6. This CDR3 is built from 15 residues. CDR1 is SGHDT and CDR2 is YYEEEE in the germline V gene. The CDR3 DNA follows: TGTGCCAGCGGCGAGACAGGGGGCCCTAATGAAAAACTGTTTTTT. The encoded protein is CASGETGGPNEKLFF. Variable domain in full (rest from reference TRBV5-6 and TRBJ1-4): DAGVTQSPTHLIKTRGQQVTLRCSPKSGHDTVSWYQQALGQGPQFIFQYYEEEERQRGNFPDRFSGHQFPNYSSELNVNALLLGDSALYLCASGETGGPNEKLFFGSGTQLSVL.

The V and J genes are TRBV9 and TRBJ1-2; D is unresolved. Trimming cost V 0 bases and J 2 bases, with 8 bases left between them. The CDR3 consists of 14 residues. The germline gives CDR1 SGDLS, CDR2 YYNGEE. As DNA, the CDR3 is TGTGCCAGCAGCGTAGAGGTTGTGAACTATGGCTACACCTTC. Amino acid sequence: CASSVEVVNYGYTF.

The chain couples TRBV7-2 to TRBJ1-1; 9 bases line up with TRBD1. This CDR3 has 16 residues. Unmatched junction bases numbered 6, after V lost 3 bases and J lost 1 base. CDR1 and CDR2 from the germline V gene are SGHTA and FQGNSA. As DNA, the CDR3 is TGTGCCAGCAGCTTCCATTGGACAGGGGCGAACACTGAAGCTTTCTTT. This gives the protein CASSFHWTGANTEAFF.

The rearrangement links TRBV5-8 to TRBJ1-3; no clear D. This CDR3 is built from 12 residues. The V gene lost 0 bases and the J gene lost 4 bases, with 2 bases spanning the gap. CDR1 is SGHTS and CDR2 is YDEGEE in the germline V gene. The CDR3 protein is CASSLDGNTIYF. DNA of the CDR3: TGTGCCAGCAGCTTGGACGGAAACACCATATATTTT. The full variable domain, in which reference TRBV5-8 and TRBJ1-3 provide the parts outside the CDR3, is EAGVTQSPTHLIKTRGQQATLRCSPISGHTSVYWYQQALGLGLQFLLWYDEGEERNRGNFPPRFSGRQFPNYSSELNVNALELEDSALYLCASSLDGNTIYFGEGSWLTVV.

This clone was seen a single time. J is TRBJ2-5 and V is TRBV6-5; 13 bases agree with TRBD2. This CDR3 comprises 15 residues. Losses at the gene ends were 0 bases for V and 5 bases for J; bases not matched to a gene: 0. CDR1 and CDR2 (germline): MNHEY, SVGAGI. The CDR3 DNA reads TGTGCCAGCAGTTACTCGACTAGCGGGGGGGAGACCCAGTACTTC. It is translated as CASSYSTSGGETQYF.

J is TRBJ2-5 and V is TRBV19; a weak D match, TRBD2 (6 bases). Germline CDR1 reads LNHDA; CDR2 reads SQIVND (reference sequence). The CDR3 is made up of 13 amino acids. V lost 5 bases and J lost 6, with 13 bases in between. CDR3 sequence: CASSSGLVKTQYF. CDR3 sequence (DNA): TGTGCCAGTAGTTCGGGACTGGTTAAGACCCAGTACTTC.

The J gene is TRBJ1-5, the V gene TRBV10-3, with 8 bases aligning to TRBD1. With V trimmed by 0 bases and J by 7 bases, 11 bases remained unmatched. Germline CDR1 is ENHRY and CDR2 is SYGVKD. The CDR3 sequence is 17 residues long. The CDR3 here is CAISESGAGGAGQPQHF. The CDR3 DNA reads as TGTGCCATCAGTGAGTCGGGGGCAGGGGGCGCGGGACAGCCCCAGCATTTT.

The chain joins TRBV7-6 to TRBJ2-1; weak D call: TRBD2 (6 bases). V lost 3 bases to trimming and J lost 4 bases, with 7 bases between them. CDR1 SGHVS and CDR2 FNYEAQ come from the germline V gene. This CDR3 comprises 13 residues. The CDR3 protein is CASSFAGYNEQFF. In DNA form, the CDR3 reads TGTGCCAGCAGCTTTGCGGGGTACAATGAGCAGTTCTTC.

The CDR3 here is CASSDTTRVDTQYF. The CDR3 nucleotides read TGTGCCAGCAGTGACACCACCCGCGTCGATACGCAGTATTTT. This chain joins TRBV25-1 and TRBJ2-3; no clear D gene. The V gene's germline CDR1 is MGHDK and CDR2 SYGVNS. Trimming left V 3 bases short and J 6 bases short, with 13 bases between. This CDR3 spans 14 amino acids. Looking up the rest from reference TRBV25-1 and TRBJ2-3 gives the full variable domain: EADIYQTPRYLVIGTGKKITLECSQTMGHDKMYWYQQDPGMELHLIHYSYGVNSTEKGDLSSESTVSRIRTEHFPLTLESARPSHTSQYLCASSDTTRVDTQYFGPGTRLTVL.